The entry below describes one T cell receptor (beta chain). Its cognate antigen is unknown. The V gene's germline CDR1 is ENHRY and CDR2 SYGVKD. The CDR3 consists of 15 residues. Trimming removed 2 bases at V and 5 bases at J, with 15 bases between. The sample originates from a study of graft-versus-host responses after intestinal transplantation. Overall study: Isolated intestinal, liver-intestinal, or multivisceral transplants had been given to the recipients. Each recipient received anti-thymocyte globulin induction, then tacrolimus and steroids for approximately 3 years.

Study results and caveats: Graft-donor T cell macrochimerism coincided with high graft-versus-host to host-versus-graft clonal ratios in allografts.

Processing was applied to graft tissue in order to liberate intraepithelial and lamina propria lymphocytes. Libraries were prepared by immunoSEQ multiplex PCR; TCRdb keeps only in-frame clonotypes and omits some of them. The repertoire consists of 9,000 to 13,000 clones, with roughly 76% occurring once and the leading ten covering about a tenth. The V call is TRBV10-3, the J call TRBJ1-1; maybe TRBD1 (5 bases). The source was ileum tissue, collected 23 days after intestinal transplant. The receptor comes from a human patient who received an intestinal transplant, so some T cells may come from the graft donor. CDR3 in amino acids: CAISEPPGLGTEAFF. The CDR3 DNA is TGTGCCATCAGTGAGCCCCCAGGGTTAGGGACTGAAGCTTTCTTT.